This is a list of T cell receptor beta chains from one sample in a study of blood T cell repertoires in COVID-19. Some clones are missing from TCRdb's copy, which holds only in-frame ones; the method was immunoSEQ multiplex PCR. Of 110,000 to 150,000 clones listed, around 73% are singletons. The sequencing sample was made of PBMCs or T cells enriched from blood (not recorded which). These receptors were taken from a woman in her forties or fifties who had recovered from COVID-19. Both conserved end residues are part of each CDR3. Fields, in order: clone size, D gene, J gene, V gene, CDR3 DNA, CDR3 protein. D genes are given only for firm matches. Some rows have no size entry. The others give once, few or many, or a class for an expanded clone.

- - TRBJ1-6 TRBV5-1 TGCGCCAGCAGCCAACAGGGTTTGGAGTCACCCCTCCACTTT CASSQQGLESPLHF
once - TRBJ2-1 TRBV7-9 TGTGCCAGCAGCTTATTGGCGCGGACAGTCTACAATGAGCAGTTCTTC CASSLLARTVYNEQFF
- - TRBJ1-1 TRBV3-1/TRBV3-2 TGTGCCAGCAGCCAAGATGTAGAGGGCACTGAAGCTTTCTTT CASSQDVEGTEAFF
- TRBD2 TRBJ2-1 TRBV27 TGTGCCAGCAGTTTGGGAGGGGTCTACAATGAGCAGTTCTTC CASSLGGVYNEQFF
- - TRBJ1-5 TRBV6-1 TGTGCCAGCAGTGAGGGCAGGGGAGAGGGCAATCAGCCCCAGCATTTT CASSEGRGEGNQPQHF
- TRBD1 TRBJ1-1 TRBV10-3 TGTGCCATCAGTGGGGCCCCCGGGACAGGACTCACTGAAGCTTTCTTT CAISGAPGTGLTEAFF
- - TRBJ1-1 TRBV4-2 TGTGCCAGCAGCCAAGAATTGGGACACCTGAACACTGAAGCTTTCTTT CASSQELGHLNTEAFF
few TRBD1 TRBJ1-2 TRBV30 TGTGCCCGGAGAAGGGGGCCGGATGGCTACACCTTC CARRRGPDGYTF
- - TRBJ2-2 TRBV6-5 TGTGCCAGCAGCCCGGTTCCCCTCGGGGAGCTGTTTTTT CASSPVPLGELFF
few - TRBJ1-5 TRBV24-1 TGTGCCACCGCGCGGAGCTATAGCAATCAGCCCCAGCATTTT CATARSYSNQPQHF
- - TRBJ1-6 TRBV9 TGTGCCAGCAGCGTTAACGACGGGAATTCACCCCTCCACTTT CASSVNDGNSPLHF
- TRBD2 TRBJ2-1 TRBV5-3 TGTGCCAGAAGGTTGGGACTAGCGGAATACAATGAGCAGTTCTTC CARRLGLAEYNEQFF
- TRBD2 TRBJ2-1 TRBV5-1 TGCGCCAGCAGCTCTAGCGGGGATCGTGAGCAGTTCTTC CASSSSGDREQFF
- TRBD1 TRBJ2-7 TRBV4-1 TGCGCCAGCAGCCCCCGGGACAGGGAATACGAGCAGTACTTC CASSPRDREYEQYF
once - TRBJ1-4 TRBV3-1/TRBV3-2 TGTGCCAGCAGCCAAGATTCGCGAGGGTTGGGTGAAAAACTGTTTTTT CASSQDSRGLGEKLFF
- - TRBJ1-2 TRBV30 TGTGCCCAGTCCACAGGGACCTATGGCTACACCTTC CAQSTGTYGYTF
- - TRBJ1-1 TRBV11-3 TGTGCCAGCAGCTTCGAACAGGGCCATGAAGCTTTCTTT CASSFEQGHEAFF
few TRBD2 TRBJ2-7 TRBV28 TGTGCCAGCAGTATGCGGGGGAGCACCTCCTACGAGCAGTACTTC CASSMRGSTSYEQYF
few - TRBJ1-4 TRBV28 TGTGCCAGCAGTTTAGACCGGAGCGCTAATGAAAAACTGTTTTTT CASSLDRSANEKLFF
- - TRBJ1-1 TRBV7-3 TGTGCCAGCAGCCAGGACACCATGAACACTGAAGCTTTCTTT CASSQDTMNTEAFF
- - TRBJ2-1 TRBV6-1 TGTGCCAGCAGTGAGGCACCGGACTACCTGATGCGCGATGAGCAGTTCTTC CASSEAPDYLMRDEQFF
- TRBD1 TRBJ2-1 TRBV19 TGTGCCACCCGGGACAGGATCTTTGATGAGCAGTTCTTC CATRDRIFDEQFF
- TRBD1 TRBJ1-2 TRBV12-3/TRBV12-4 TGTGCCAGCAGTTGGGACAGCTATGGCTACACCTTC CASSWDSYGYTF
once TRBD1 TRBJ2-7 TRBV5-1 TGCGCCAGCAGCTTAACCGGGACAGGGGAGCTACGGCCGTACTTC CASSLTGTGELRPYF
- TRBD1 TRBJ1-1 TRBV28 TGTGCCAGCAGCCCCTGGACAGGGGTGAACACTGAAGCTTTCTTT CASSPWTGVNTEAFF
- - TRBJ2-1 TRBV9 TGTGCCAGCAGCGTAGGGACAGCCTCCTACAATGAGCAGTTCTTC CASSVGTASYNEQFF
- TRBD1 TRBJ2-5 TRBV10-3 TGTGCCATCAGTGATTTGGACAGGGAGACCCAGTACTTC CAISDLDRETQYF
- - TRBJ1-1 TRBV10-1 TGCGCCAGCAGTGAAGCAGGGATGGCTTTCTTT CASSEAGMAFF
- - TRBJ1-1 TRBV5-1 TGCGCCAGCAATCAAGAGTTGAACACTGAAGCTTTCTTT CASNQELNTEAFF
- - TRBJ2-2 TRBV7-9 TGTGCCAGCAGCTTGGGGGCTCCCTCGAACACCGGGGAGCTGTTTTTT CASSLGAPSNTGELFF
- - TRBJ1-5 TRBV7-9 TGTGCCAGCAGCCCCGTAGGACAGCAGCCCCAGCATTTT CASSPVGQQPQHF
- - TRBJ2-1 TRBV6-5 TGTGCCAGCAGTTACAGCGCCACTTACAATGAGCAGTTCTTC CASSYSATYNEQFF
- - TRBJ1-6 TRBV10-3 TGTGCCATTGGAGATAATTCACCCCTCCACTTT CAIGDNSPLHF
- TRBD2 TRBJ2-3 TRBV7-6 TGTGCCAGCAGCTTTGGGACTAGGTCTAGCACAGATACGCAGTATTTT CASSFGTRSSTDTQYF
- - TRBJ1-1 TRBV9 TGTGCCAGCAGCGTAGCTCCGGGTTGGAACACTGAAGCTTTCTTT CASSVAPGWNTEAFF
- TRBD2 TRBJ2-7 TRBV7-6 TGTGCCAGCAGCCAGGGGACTAGCGGCTCCTACGAGCAGTACTTC CASSQGTSGSYEQYF
- - TRBJ1-1 TRBV28 TGTGCCAGCAGTTCCTCCAGTGAAGCTTTCTTT CASSSSSEAFF
- - TRBJ2-7 TRBV6-2/TRBV6-3 TGTGCCAGCAGTTACTCGGGGGGACCCTACGAGCAGTACTTC CASSYSGGPYEQYF
once - TRBJ1-4 TRBV3-1/TRBV3-2 TGTGCCAGCAGCCAAGATGGGCAGGGTGACGAAAAACTGTTTTTT CASSQDGQGDEKLFF
- - TRBJ2-6 TRBV19 TGTGCCAGTAGTACGAGCTCTGGGGCCAACGTCCTGACTTTC CASSTSSGANVLTF
- - TRBJ2-5 TRBV3-1/TRBV3-2 TGTGCCAGCAGCCAAGAATTGGGCAGGGGCGAGACCCAGTACTTC CASSQELGRGETQYF